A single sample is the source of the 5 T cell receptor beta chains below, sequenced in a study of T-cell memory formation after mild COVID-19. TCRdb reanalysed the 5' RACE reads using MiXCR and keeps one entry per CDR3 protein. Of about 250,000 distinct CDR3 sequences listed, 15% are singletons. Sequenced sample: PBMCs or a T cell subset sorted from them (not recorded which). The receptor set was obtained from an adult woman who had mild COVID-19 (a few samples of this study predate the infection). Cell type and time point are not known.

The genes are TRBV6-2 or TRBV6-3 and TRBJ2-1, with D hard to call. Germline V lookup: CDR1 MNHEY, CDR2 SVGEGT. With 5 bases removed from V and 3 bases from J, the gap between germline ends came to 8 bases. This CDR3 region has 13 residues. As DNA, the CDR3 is TGTGCCAGCAGTGTTGCGAGCTACAATGAGCAGTTCTTC. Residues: CASSVASYNEQFF.

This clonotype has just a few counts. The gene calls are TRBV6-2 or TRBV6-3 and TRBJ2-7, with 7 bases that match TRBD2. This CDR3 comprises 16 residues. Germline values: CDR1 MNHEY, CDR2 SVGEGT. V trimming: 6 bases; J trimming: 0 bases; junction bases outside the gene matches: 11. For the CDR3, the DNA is TGTGCCAGCAGGCCTCAGACTAGCCCGAGCTCCTACGAGCAGTACTTC. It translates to CASRPQTSPSSYEQYF.

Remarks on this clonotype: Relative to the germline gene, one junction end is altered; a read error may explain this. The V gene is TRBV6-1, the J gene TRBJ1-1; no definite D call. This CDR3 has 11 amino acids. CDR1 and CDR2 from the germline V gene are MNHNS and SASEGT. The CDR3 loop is CASSELWGFLF. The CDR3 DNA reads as TGTGCCAGCAGTGAACTATGGGGATTCTTATTT.

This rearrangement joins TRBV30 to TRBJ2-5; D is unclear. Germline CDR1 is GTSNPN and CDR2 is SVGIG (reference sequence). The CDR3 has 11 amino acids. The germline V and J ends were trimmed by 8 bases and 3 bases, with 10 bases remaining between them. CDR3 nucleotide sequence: TGTGCCGCACGTCCCAAAGAGACCCAGTACTTC. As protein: CAARPKETQYF.

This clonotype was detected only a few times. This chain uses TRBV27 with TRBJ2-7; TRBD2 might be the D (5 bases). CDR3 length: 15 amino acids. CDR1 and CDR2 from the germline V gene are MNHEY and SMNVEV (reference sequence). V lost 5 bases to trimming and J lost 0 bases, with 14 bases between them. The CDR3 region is CASSKASLSSYEQYF. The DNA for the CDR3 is TGTGCCAGCAGTAAAGCTAGCTTGAGCTCCTACGAGCAGTACTTC.